Included here is one T cell receptor (beta chain) sequence, with context. This record comes from a study of blood T cell repertoires in COVID-19. Study-level information: The samples span acute and convalescent COVID-19 from the United States, Italy and Spain.

Donors in Cohort 3 counted as recovered after two negative PCRs, clearance, or symptom resolution. Measured with immunoSEQ multiplex PCR; TCRdb has only the in-frame clones, and not every one. The table has almost 250,000 clones, 75% to 90% seen once; the top ten hold roughly 3.7%. CDR3 length equals 14 residues. The germline V gene has CDR1 SGHDT and CDR2 YYEEEE. The V and J ends lost 0 bases and 5 bases, in that order; junction bases with no gene match: 1. The chain is built from TRBV5-6 and TRBJ1-5; 8 nucleotides agree with TRBD1. Sample: PBMCs or T cells enriched from blood (not recorded which). The receptor was isolated from a woman aged 30 to 39 who had recovered from COVID-19. CDR3 residues: CASSLVQGDQPQHF. The CDR3 DNA reads as TGTGCCAGCAGCTTGGTACAGGGGGATCAGCCCCAGCATTTT.